The source of this T cell receptor beta chain is a study of T cell responses to AZD1222 COVID-19 vaccine listed by TCRdb under 2021. Broadly, across the study: AZD1222 recipients given second doses at about 4 weeks or at about 12 weeks were pooled, since spike-specific TCR depth and breadth were not found to differ between the two schedules. A total of 233 trial participants underwent TCR sequencing, of whom 207 received two doses of AZD1222 and about 25 received two doses of the MenACWY control vaccine. Trial participants were enrolled into age subgroups of 18-55, 56-69 and 70-plus years, which contained roughly 150, 30 and 60 TCR-sequenced participants, respectively.

Overall results and qualifications from the work: Because no samples from the day 14 peak response were available, repertoires could be characterized only after the peak T cell response. A significant rise in spike-specific TCR breadth and depth was observed after two AZD1222 doses relative to day 0 and relative to MenACWY recipients. Nearly half of unique spike-specific TCRs reportedly recognized epitopes outside regions mutated in the B.1.351 and B.1.1.7 variants. Conclusions about previously exposed vaccinees were limited because only six AZD1222 recipients were SARS-CoV-2 seropositive at baseline. CD4 TCRs associated with the vaccine covered the entire spike protein, and the dominant responses were in regions 160-218 and 743-854. Most participants were white British and females outnumbered males, and the authors suggested that clonal diversity may have been underestimated. In the small 56-69-year group, the increase in depth fell short of significance, most likely because of low power.

The CDR3 regions of human TCRbeta chains were subjected to immunosequencing. From the authors' description of their analysis: TCRs in the repertoires were compared against a reference library of SARS-CoV-2-specific TCRs that had been generated with the MIRA antigen-specificity platform. Breadth was defined as the fraction of unique TCRs that were SARS-CoV-2-associated, and depth was defined as the fraction of total T cells that were SARS-CoV-2-associated. Using the MIRA data, each spike-specific TCR was assigned both to the spike region to which the TCR was reactive and to a CD4 or CD8 class. Log10-transformed breadth and depth values were compared by one-way ANOVA with Sidak's multiple comparisons tests. TCRdb retrieved this table from immuneACCESS and kept in-frame rearrangements only. Not all clones are present; in checked studies, unresolved V genes account for under half, and no reason is known for the remainder. Clonal size and the V and J genes are those of that table, whereas D and trimming came from the DNA. Present in this sample are some 110,000 clones, 82% of which were seen just once. The biggest ten clones account for about 5% of the sample.

In regard to this clone: Its target antigen remains unknown. Per-nucleotide qualities are absent, and no much larger clonotype sits a single base away.

The CDR3, cysteine through phenylalanine, is 14 amino acids long. Of the read, only the CDR3 DNA is kept; its 42 bases are in frame from base 1. The germline V gene yields KGHDR for CDR1 and SFDVKD for CDR2. Ends trimmed: V by 9 bases, J by 3 bases; bases unmatched to a gene: 6. According to the study, the label for this sample's time point signals: baseline before first vaccination. The vaccinee samples were drawn from two UK trials, COV001 and COV002, one of which was a single-blind randomized controlled phase 2/3 trial testing AZD1222 (ChAdOx1 nCoV-19) in healthy adults. For TCRbeta chain sequencing, PBMC samples were collected from trial participants at day 0 and at day 28 after the second dose.

The specimen comprised peripheral blood, sampled on day 0 of AZD1222 vaccination. This sequence was found in an adult in good health. This sequence uses TRBV24-1 and TRBJ1-4; TRBD1 fits 7 bases in the junction. The nucleotide sequence reads as follows: TGTGCCACCGCCCCGGGACAGCCTAATGAAAAACTGTTTTTT. This gives the protein CATAPGQPNEKLFF.